Shown below are 23 T cell receptor beta chains from a single sample sequenced in a study of identifying expanded T cells in peripheral blood. Assay used: immunoSEQ multiplex PCR; TCRdb lists only in-frame clones, some missing. The sample contains about 90,000 clones, about 90% of which appear only once. The source material was blood. All receptors derive from a person between 18 and 75 years old in good health.

CDR3 DNA sequence: TGTGCCAGCAGCTTTCCAGGGACGGGCACTGAAGCTTTCTTT. Translation: CASSFPGTGTEAFF. The gene calls are TRBV7-9 and TRBJ1-1; D perhaps matches TRBD1 (5 bases). V was cut by 3 bases and J by 4 bases, with 12 bases left in between. Germline CDR1 is SEHNR and CDR2 is FQNEAQ (reference sequence). The CDR3 consists of 14 residues.

The chain links TRBV5-4 to TRBJ2-2; D call uncertain. Trimming took off 6 bases at V and 5 bases at J, with 17 bases between the two ends. Germline CDR1 SGHNT, CDR2 YYREEE (reference sequence). The CDR3 loop spans 15 amino acids. The CDR3 sequence: CASMIGPGTTGELFF. The CDR3 nucleotides are TGTGCCAGCATGATCGGACCAGGAACGACCGGGGAGCTGTTTTTT.

The chain recombines TRBV29-1 with TRBJ1-3, with 8 nucleotides matching TRBD1. The V and J ends lost 2 bases and 3 bases, in that order; junction bases with no gene match: 15. The length of the CDR3 is 18 residues. Germline lookup yields CDR1 SQVTM and CDR2 ANQGSEA. CDR3 sequence: CSVEMYSRRGRGGNTIYF. Here the CDR3 DNA reads TGCAGCGTTGAAATGTATTCCCGCAGGGGGCGAGGTGGAAACACCATATATTTT.

The table lists this clone with a count of one. The chain has TRBV18 and TRBJ2-5; 9 nucleotides agree with TRBD2. Germline CDR1 is KGHSH and CDR2 is LQKENI. J gave up 2 bases and V 2 bases, and 9 bases lay outside the gene matches. CDR3 length: 17 residues. DNA of the CDR3: TGTGCCAGCTCACCATTCAGCGGGGGGAATAGTCAAGAGACCCAGTACTTC. Amino acid sequence: CASSPFSGGNSQETQYF.

The rearrangement joins TRBV5-1 to TRBJ2-2; TRBD1 matches 7 bases. CDR3 size: 16 residues. The V gene end was trimmed by 4 bases and the J gene end by 3 bases; junction bases not matched to a gene: 9. The germline V gene has CDR1 SGHRS and CDR2 YFSETQ. The CDR3 loop is CASSTKQGRDTGELFF. CDR3 bases: TGCGCCAGCAGCACGAAACAGGGGAGAGACACCGGGGAGCTGTTTTTT.

The chain employs TRBV4-3 and TRBJ1-2; 11 positions match TRBD1. The CDR3 is made up of 16 amino acids. Germline V gene sequence: CDR1 LGHNA, CDR2 YSLEER. The junction had 8 bases not matched to a gene; V was cut back by 1 base and J by 7 bases. The CDR3 nucleotides read TGCGCCAGCAGCCAAGCCCCAGGACAGGGGGCTGTTGGCTACACCTTC. Amino acids: CASSQAPGQGAVGYTF.

The chain carries TRBV30 and TRBJ1-2; maybe TRBD1 (6 bases). CDR1 and CDR2 (germline): GTSNPN, SVGIG (reference sequence). Trimming cost V 4 bases and J 7 bases, with 19 bases left between them. The CDR3 covers 14 residues. CDR3 in amino acids: CAWTSPQGQSGYTF. CDR3 sequence (DNA): TGTGCCTGGACATCCCCTCAGGGGCAGAGTGGCTACACCTTC. Based on the CDR3 plus reference TRBV30 and TRBJ1-2, the full variable domain is SQTIHQWPATLVQPVGSPLSLECTVEGTSNPNLYWYRQAAGRGLQLLFYSVGIGQISSEVPQNLSASRPQDRQFILSSKKLLLSDSGFYLCAWTSPQGQSGYTFGSGTRLTVV.

This sequence joins TRBV4-2 and TRBJ1-1; no definite D call. V lost 1 base and J lost 6, with 6 bases in between. This CDR3 has 12 amino acids. CDR1 LGHNA and CDR2 YNFKEQ come from the germline V gene. In nucleotides, the CDR3 is TGTGCCAGCAGCCAAGCTTCGCCTGAAGCTTTCTTT. Protein sequence: CASSQASPEAFF.

The chain employs TRBV6-1 and TRBJ1-2; 7 nucleotides line up with TRBD1. This CDR3 contains 15 residues. V lost 1 base to trimming and J lost 4 bases; unmatched junction nucleotides: 6. Per germline, CDR1 MNHNS and CDR2 SASEGT. The chain's CDR3 is CASSEVSTGSYGYTF. The CDR3 DNA reads TGTGCCAGCAGTGAAGTTTCGACAGGGAGCTATGGCTACACCTTC.

V and J are TRBV10-2 and TRBJ1-1, with D tentatively TRBD1 (6 bases). CDR1 is WSHSY, CDR2 SAAADI, per germline. The CDR3 is made up of 14 amino acids. Trimming took off 6 bases at V and 2 bases at J, with 13 bases between the two ends. CDR3 amino acids: CASRGQGFNTEAFF. CDR3 coding DNA: TGCGCCAGCAGGGGTCAGGGGTTTAACACTGAAGCTTTCTTT.

This rearrangement joins TRBV19 to TRBJ1-2, with D tentatively TRBD1 (6 bases). Deletions cut 5 bases from V and 3 bases from J, with 22 bases between. From germline, CDR1 is LNHDA and CDR2 SQIVND (reference sequence). There are 17 residues in the CDR3. The DNA of the CDR3 is TGTGCCAGTAGTCCCCTGAGGGCAGGGGCGGACGACTATGGCTACACCTTC. Protein sequence: CASSPLRAGADDYGYTF.

This chain joins TRBV30 and TRBJ2-1; TRBD2 agrees at 8 bases. The V segment lost 2 bases and the J segment 2 bases; nucleotides outside the gene matches: 5. Germline values: CDR1 GTSNPN, CDR2 SVGIG (reference sequence). CDR3 length: 15 residues. In DNA form, the CDR3 reads TGTGCCTGGAGTCGTATCGGGGGGGCCTACAATGAGCAGTTCTTC. This codes for CAWSRIGGAYNEQFF.

The chain combines TRBV5-6 with TRBJ1-2; D may be TRBD1 (5 bases). The CDR3 has 16 residues. V lost 4 bases and J 0 bases, leaving 16 bases between the germline ends. The V gene's germline CDR1 is SGHDT and CDR2 YYEEEE. The CDR3 bases are TGTGCCAGCAGCGGCGATGGTTGGGGGACTAACTATGGCTACACCTTC. Its translation: CASSGDGWGTNYGYTF. Full variable domain (missing parts from reference TRBV5-6 and TRBJ1-2): DAGVTQSPTHLIKTRGQQVTLRCSPKSGHDTVSWYQQALGQGPQFIFQYYEEEERQRGNFPDRFSGHQFPNYSSELNVNALLLGDSALYLCASSGDGWGTNYGYTFGSGTRLTVV.

The chain carries TRBV5-5 and TRBJ2-7, with 8 bases that match TRBD1. The CDR3 spans 15 residues. Germline V gene data show CDR1 as SGHKS and CDR2 as YYEKEE (reference sequence). The J segment lost 2 bases and the V segment lost 4 bases, leaving 8 bases of the junction unmatched. CDR3 protein: CASSRPGTGAYEQYF. As DNA, the CDR3 is TGTGCCAGCAGCCGCCCCGGGACAGGAGCCTACGAGCAGTACTTC.

The V call is TRBV18, the J call TRBJ1-2; D is perhaps TRBD1 (6 bases). This CDR3 is 16 amino acids long. Looked up from germline, CDR1 is KGHSH and CDR2 is LQKENI. Trimming stripped 2 bases from V and 3 bases from J, with 16 bases between. The CDR3 coding sequence is TGTGCCAGCTCACCATCCAGAACAGGGCACCACTATGGCTACACCTTC. Its translation: CASSPSRTGHHYGYTF.

The chain is built from TRBV12-5 and TRBJ1-2, with D tentatively TRBD1 (6 bases). The CDR3 is made up of 14 amino acids. Deletions cut 3 bases from V and 6 bases from J, with 14 bases between. Per the germline V gene, CDR1 is LGHNT and CDR2 is FRNRAP. In DNA, the CDR3 is TGTGCTAGTGGTTTTTGGGACAATCAAAATGGCTACACCTTC. Amino acids: CASGFWDNQNGYTF.

The chain carries TRBV11-2 and TRBJ1-3; D not certain. CDR3 length equals 16 residues. The V end was cut by 7 bases, the J end by 2 bases, with 18 bases between. Germline-derived CDR1 and CDR2 are SGHAT and FQNNGV. The chain's CDR3 is CASTTLRGRTGNTIYF. DNA of the CDR3: TGTGCCAGCACCACTCTTCGGGGTAGAACTGGAAACACCATATATTTT.

The chain uses TRBV6-6 and TRBJ1-1, with D perhaps matching TRBD1 (5 bases). V lost 6 bases to trimming and J lost 4 bases, with 12 bases between them. Germline CDR1 and CDR2: MNHNY and SVGAGI (reference sequence). This CDR3 region has 13 residues. CDR3 DNA: TGTGCCAGCAGCTACGAGGGGCGCACTGAAGCTTTCTTT. It yields the protein CASSYEGRTEAFF.

The chain carries TRBV5-5 and TRBJ1-5; possibly TRBD1 for D (6 bases). This CDR3 comprises 16 residues. Trimming cost V 2 bases and J 8 bases, with 20 bases left between them. Germline V CDR1 and CDR2: SGHKS, YYEKEE (reference sequence). The CDR3 DNA follows: TGTGCCAGCAGCTTTCTCCCGGACAGCAAAGTAGAGCCCCAGCATTTT. This translates into CASSFLPDSKVEPQHF.

The chain uses TRBV5-1 and TRBJ2-1, with 13 bases lining up with TRBD2. The germline V gene has CDR1 SGHRS and CDR2 YFSETQ. The CDR3 spans 22 residues. Germline trimming cut 4 bases from V and 0 bases from J; bases unmatched to any gene: 19. DNA of the CDR3: TGCGCCAGCAGCGGATCTAGCTTAGGGACTAGCGGGACCCGGTCCTCCTACAATGAGCAGTTCTTC. Protein: CASSGSSLGTSGTRSSYNEQFF.

The rearrangement joins TRBV9 to TRBJ2-2; no clear D gene. Trimming took 4 bases from V and 5 from J, leaving 6 bases between them. CDR3 length: 12 amino acids. Germline assignment: CDR1 SGDLS and CDR2 YYNGEE. CDR3 in amino acids: CASSFPTGELFF. CDR3 nucleotides: TGTGCCAGCAGCTTTCCGACCGGGGAGCTGTTTTTT.

The J gene is TRBJ2-7, the V gene TRBV6-6; D may be TRBD2 (6 bases). The CDR3 is 12 residues long. V dropped 8 bases and J dropped 3 bases, with 11 bases sitting between them. Looked up from germline, CDR1 is MNHNY and CDR2 is SVGAGI (reference sequence). CDR3 loop: CASFREDYEQYF. In DNA form, the CDR3 reads TGTGCCAGCTTCAGGGAGGACTACGAGCAGTACTTC.

The CDR3 reads CASGKTGTEAFF. CDR3 DNA: TGTGCCAGCGGGAAAACGGGGACTGAAGCTTTCTTT. This chain joins TRBV6-8 and TRBJ1-1; D remains unclear. Per germline, CDR1 MNHGY and CDR2 SAAAGT. This CDR3 has 12 residues. Between the trimmed V and J ends, which lost 8 bases and 5 bases, there was a span of 12 bases.